The clone carrying this T cell receptor beta chain showed up many times. Its matching antigen is unknown. The cDNA was synthesized by means of template-switch 5'RACE, which was carried out with 10-nucleotide random UMIs. A single run covered 15-18 subjects with over 200 million TCR-beta sequences. TCRdb reprocessed the 5' RACE reads with MiXCR, giving one entry per CDR3 protein. The table has approximately 85,000 distinct CDR3 sequences, less than 15% seen once. This entry belongs to a study of neurological immune-mediated disorders. Study results and caveats: The absence of shared CDR3 amino acid sequences among expanded clones across subjects suggests private repertoires in all groups. The greatest TCR clonal expansion occurred in HTLV-1-associated myelopathy and the least in multiple sclerosis, which fell below healthy controls.

In germline, CDR1 is SGHDN, CDR2 FVKESK. V was clipped by 6 bases and J by 5 bases; unmatched bases: 6. The CDR3 totals 13 residues. The time point here: longitudinal time-point 2. The chain uses TRBV14 and TRBJ1-1; TRBD1 matches 7 bases. The receptor comes from a female donor with HTLV-1-associated myelopathy (HAM/TSP). Specimen: PBMCs. The CDR3 DNA is TGTGCCAGCAGGGAACAGGGGTGGACTGAAGCTTTCTTT. Its protein product is CASREQGWTEAFF.